The 7 T cell receptor beta chains reported below all come from one sample, sequenced in a study of T cells in Graves' hyperthyroidism and ophthalmopathy. RNA transcripts were the template for amplifying TCR beta CDR3 regions. The TCR CDR3 was amplified in a first-round RT-PCR using the HTBI primer set. TCRdb itself ran the multiplex PCR reads through MiXCR, one entry per CDR3 protein. The sample contains approximately 520,000 distinct CDR3 sequences, about 20% of which appear only once. The sample comprised blood. The receptor source for this set is a man between 18 and 29 years old with Graves' hyperthyroidism.

V usage is TRBV11-2 and J usage is TRBJ1-3, with 10 bases matching TRBD1. V lost 1 base, J lost 6 bases, and 6 bases stayed unmatched. Germline CDR1 and CDR2: SGHAT and FQNNGV. The CDR3 spans 16 residues. The CDR3 spells CASSLGPTGGQNTIYF. The DNA of the CDR3 is TGTGCCAGCAGCTTAGGTCCGACAGGGGGCCAAAACACCATATATTTT.

V is TRBV12-3 or TRBV12-4 and J is TRBJ2-7, with TRBD2 matching over 11 bases. After removal of 2 bases from V and 3 bases from J, the junction contained 3 bases not matched to a gene. The CDR3 length is 15 residues. The CDR3 here is CASSLRLAGFYEQYF. The DNA of the CDR3 is TGTGCCAGCAGTTTACGACTAGCGGGGTTCTACGAGCAGTACTTC.

The chain uses TRBV6-5 and TRBJ1-2, with TRBD1 as a possible D gene (6 bases). Trimming left V 4 bases short and J 2 bases short, with 11 bases between. Germline lookup yields CDR1 MNHEY and CDR2 SVGAGI. The CDR3 totals 14 residues. The chain's CDR3 is CASSLTGPNYGYTF. For the CDR3, the DNA is TGTGCCAGCAGTTTGACAGGCCCAAACTATGGCTACACCTTC.

This clonotype was recorded at least ten times. The genes are TRBV9 and TRBJ1-5; D remains ambiguous. The ends were cut back, 0 bases at V and 4 bases at J, with 5 bases in the middle. CDR1 and CDR2 (germline): SGDLS, YYNGEE. The CDR3 consists of 13 residues. Written as DNA, the CDR3 is TGTGCCAGCAGCGTAGGGCAGAATCAGCCCCAGCATTTT. The encoded protein is CASSVGQNQPQHF.

This clonotype was seen many times. This rearrangement joins TRBV10-2 to TRBJ2-5; D perhaps matches TRBD2 (5 bases). CDR3 size: 15 residues. From germline, CDR1 is WSHSY and CDR2 SAAADI. The ends were cut back, 2 bases at V and 2 bases at J, with 12 bases in the middle. DNA of the CDR3: TGCGCCAGCAGTGAGAGGAGCGGTTCTCAAGAGACCCAGTACTTC. This sequence encodes CASSERSGSQETQYF.

This clonotype was observed many times. This chain uses TRBV9 with TRBJ2-2, with 10 bases fitting TRBD1. Per the germline V gene, CDR1 is SGDLS and CDR2 is YYNGEE. The CDR3 spans 15 residues. The V segment lost 0 bases and the J segment 7 bases; nucleotides outside the gene matches: 3. The CDR3 is CASSVVGQGIGELFF. The CDR3 DNA reads as TGTGCCAGCAGCGTAGTGGGACAGGGGATCGGGGAGCTGTTTTTT.

This clonotype was counted ten times or more. This chain joins TRBV2 and TRBJ2-5; TRBD1 matches at 10 bases. Germline V gene lookup returns CDR1 SNHLY and CDR2 FYNNEI. The CDR3 loop spans 13 amino acids. V lost 6 bases to trimming and J lost 3 bases; unmatched junction nucleotides: 1. The CDR3 DNA reads TGTGCCAGCAGGGGGACAGGGGAAGAGACCCAGTACTTC. The encoded protein is CASRGTGEETQYF.